This passage covers 4 T cell receptor beta chains from one sample sequenced in a study of CD8 T cells in ankylosing spondylitis. Notes on the study in general: Blood of patients with ankylosing spondylitis appeared to be characterized by a TCR beta motif of eight highly homologous variants.

One entry per CDR3 protein results from TCRdb running MiXCR on the 5' RACE reads. The repertoire consists of more than 400,000 distinct CDR3 sequences, with approximately 5.3% occurring once and the leading ten covering under 4.5%. No antigen has been identified for these receptors. The sequenced material came from blood, either unsorted or a sorted T cell fraction (not recorded which). All receptors derive from a male donor with ankylosing spondylitis.

The chain employs TRBV6-5 and TRBJ1-2; D possibly corresponds to TRBD1 (5 bases). V lost 0 bases to trimming and J lost 9 bases, with 29 bases between them. Germline loops: CDR1 MNHEY, CDR2 SVGAGI. This CDR3 has 19 amino acids. CDR3 region: CASSYSPHTYGTAKMSYTF. CDR3 bases: TGTGCCAGCAGTTACTCGCCTCACACCTATGGGACGGCCAAGATGAGCTACACCTTC.

This clonotype was detected a few times. V usage is TRBV7-2 and J usage is TRBJ2-1, with D uncertain. V was trimmed by 0 bases and J by 0 bases, leaving 9 bases between them. Germline loops: CDR1 SGHTA, CDR2 FQGNSA. This CDR3 region has 16 residues. The CDR3 spells CASSLALTISYNEQFF. The CDR3, as DNA: TGTGCCAGCAGCTTAGCGCTAACTATCTCCTACAATGAGCAGTTCTTC.

This clonotype was seen more than once but under ten times. The V call is TRBV6-2 or TRBV6-3, the J call TRBJ2-5; TRBD2 aligns across 7 bases. The CDR3 covers 13 residues. Germline CDR1 is MNHEY and CDR2 is SVGEGT. V gave up 2 bases and J gave up 9 bases; unmatched junction bases: 6. CDR3 sequence (DNA): TGTGCCAGCAGTTACAGGGCAGGACTAGCCCAGTACTTC. It yields the protein CASSYRAGLAQYF.

This clonotype appeared many times. The CDR3, as DNA: TGCAGTGCTAGACCAGGACGGTCTCTAAAGGAGGAGCAGTACTTC. It is translated as CSARPGRSLKEEQYF. V usage is TRBV20-1 and J usage is TRBJ2-7; D call uncertain. V dropped 2 bases and J dropped 7 bases, with 21 bases sitting between them. The germline V gene encodes CDR1 DFQATT and CDR2 SNEGSKA (reference sequence). This CDR3 region has 15 residues.